Below, 13 T cell receptor beta chains from the same sample are listed, as sequenced in a study of somatic mutations in cytotoxic T cells in rheumatoid arthritis. Measured with immunoSEQ multiplex PCR; TCRdb has only the in-frame clones, and not every one. The data show thousands of clones, 80% to 90% seen once. The sequencing sample was made of CD8+ T cells sorted from blood. The origin of the receptors is a woman in her 70s with rheumatoid arthritis.

The V gene is TRBV2, the J gene TRBJ1-2; 7 bases are a match to TRBD1. Germline V CDR1 and CDR2: SNHLY, FYNNEI. This CDR3 region has 13 residues. The V segment lost 7 bases and the J segment 4 bases; nucleotides outside the gene matches: 6. The CDR3 nucleotides read TGTGCCAGCAAGGGACAGCAATCCTATGGCTACACCTTC. It specifies CASKGQQSYGYTF.

The rearrangement links TRBV25-1 to TRBJ2-7; TRBD1 might be the D (6 bases). The length of the CDR3 is 16 residues. Germline values: CDR1 MGHDK, CDR2 SYGVNS. Trimming shortened V by 4 bases and J by 6 bases, and 22 bases separated the two germline ends. The CDR3 DNA sequence: TGTGCCAGCAGTGGACACAAAAACAGGGCCCACGGCGAGCAGTACTTC. It specifies CASSGHKNRAHGEQYF.

The chain has TRBV28 and TRBJ1-6; possible D gene TRBD1, 5 bases. Germline V gene lookup returns CDR1 MDHEN and CDR2 SYDVKM. V was trimmed by 6 bases and J by 10 bases, leaving 22 bases between them. The CDR3 runs 16 residues. This CDR3 reads CASSRNPGLPISPLHF. As DNA, the CDR3 is TGTGCCAGCAGCCGAAACCCAGGGCTGCCTATATCACCCCTCCACTTT.

V usage is TRBV7-9 and J usage is TRBJ2-7; D is possibly TRBD1 (5 bases). Looked up from germline, CDR1 is SEHNR and CDR2 is FQNEAQ (reference sequence). Trimming pared 0 bases from V and 7 bases from J, leaving 7 bases between. The CDR3 length is 12 residues. CDR3 sequence (DNA): TGTGCCAGCAGCTTAGCGCCAGGGGAGCAGTACTTC. This codes for CASSLAPGEQYF.

The V and J genes are TRBV10-1 and TRBJ2-1; maybe TRBD2 (6 bases). The length of the CDR3 is 16 residues. Trimming pared 8 bases from V and 0 bases from J, leaving 17 bases between. Germline CDR1 WNHNN, CDR2 SYGVQD (reference sequence). The CDR3 spells CASVEGVDLSYNEQFF. The CDR3 DNA follows: TGCGCCAGCGTGGAGGGAGTCGATCTCTCCTACAATGAGCAGTTCTTC.

The chain couples TRBV27 to TRBJ2-2, with D possibly being TRBD2 (6 bases). Between the trimmed V and J ends, which lost 0 bases and 4 bases, there was a span of 12 bases. The germline CDR1 and CDR2 sequences are MNHEY and SMNVEV (reference sequence). CDR3 length: 16 amino acids. CDR3 in amino acids: CASSLSGGASTGELFF. DNA for the CDR3: TGTGCCAGCAGTTTATCGGGGGGAGCAAGCACCGGGGAGCTGTTTTTT.

This chain uses TRBV6-5 with TRBJ1-6; D is perhaps TRBD1 (6 bases). Germline CDR1 reads MNHEY; CDR2 reads SVGAGI. This CDR3 is built from 12 residues. V lost 0 bases, J lost 16 bases, and 10 bases lay in between. This CDR3 reads CASSYSGHQLHF. DNA of the CDR3: TGTGCCAGCAGTTACTCGGGACACCAACTCCACTTT.

The chain links TRBV10-3 to TRBJ1-1; D not resolved. V lost 4 bases to trimming and J lost 2 bases, with 5 bases between them. This CDR3 has 12 residues. Germline loops: CDR1 ENHRY, CDR2 SYGVKD. Here the CDR3 reads CAISGGNTEAFF. CDR3 coding DNA: TGTGCCATCAGTGGTGGCAACACTGAAGCTTTCTTT.

This chain joins TRBV27 and TRBJ2-1; no firm D call. Germline V gene sequence: CDR1 MNHEY, CDR2 SMNVEV (reference sequence). Trimming removed 1 base at V and 0 bases at J, with 10 bases between. The CDR3 totals 16 residues. CDR3 loop: CASSLLARSSYNEQFF. CDR3 DNA sequence: TGTGCCAGCAGTTTATTGGCTAGGAGCTCCTACAATGAGCAGTTCTTC.

The genes are TRBV28 and TRBJ1-1; D uncertain. Deletions cut 0 bases from V and 0 bases from J, with 8 bases between. This CDR3 has 15 amino acids. Germline V gene lookup returns CDR1 MDHEN and CDR2 SYDVKM. CDR3 amino acids: CASSLWGRLNTEAFF. For the CDR3, the DNA is TGTGCCAGCAGTTTATGGGGCAGGCTGAACACTGAAGCTTTCTTT. Based on the CDR3 plus reference TRBV28 and TRBJ1-1, the full variable domain is DVKVTQSSRYLVKRTGEKVFLECVQDMDHENMFWYRQDPGLGLRLIYFSYDVKMKEKGDIPEGYSVSREKKERFSLILESASTNQTSMYLCASSLWGRLNTEAFFGQGTRLTVV.

The V and J genes are TRBV27 and TRBJ2-3, with D perhaps TRBD2 (5 bases). Germline V CDR1 and CDR2: MNHEY, SMNVEV (reference sequence). The CDR3 runs 13 residues. V lost 3 bases, J lost 3 bases, and 7 bases lay in between. The CDR3 is CASSLRVTDTQYF. CDR3 in DNA: TGTGCCAGCAGTTTGAGGGTGACAGATACGCAGTATTTT.

This chain connects TRBV14 to TRBJ2-5; a weak D match, TRBD2 (5 bases). Germline CDR1 is SGHDN and CDR2 is FVKESK. CDR3 length: 15 amino acids. With 0 bases removed from V and 9 bases from J, the gap between germline ends came to 17 bases. CDR3 in amino acids: CASSQDLGSRTPQYF. DNA of the CDR3: TGTGCCAGCAGCCAAGATCTCGGGTCGCGGACTCCCCAGTACTTC.

The J gene is TRBJ2-1, the V gene TRBV5-1; D may be TRBD1 (5 bases). The CDR3 totals 15 residues. Germline V gene lookup returns CDR1 SGHRS and CDR2 YFSETQ. The V end lost 0 bases, the J end lost 6 bases, and 13 bases lay between the germline ends. CDR3 sequence: CASSLEGPRVNEQFF. In DNA, the CDR3 is TGCGCCAGCAGCTTGGAGGGTCCCAGGGTCAATGAGCAGTTCTTC.